These T cell receptor beta chains were read from a single sample in a study of Ad26.COV2.S vaccination and SARS-CoV-2 variants. Some clones are missing from TCRdb's copy, which holds only in-frame ones; the method was immunoSEQ multiplex PCR. The profile shows some 300,000 clones, 86% of them singletons. The sequenced sample was peripheral blood, obtained in a trial of Ad26.COV2.S vaccine versus placebo. These receptors came from a person between 18 and 65 years old who received the Ad26.COV2.S COVID-19 vaccine or a placebo. Each CDR3 is given with its conserved first and last residue. D genes are given only for firm matches. The size entry is marked missing in some rows and otherwise reads once, few, many or a size class.

few	TRBV7-2	NA	TRBJ2-2	TGTGCCAGCAGCCGGGAGCGGCTAGCAGGCGGGGAGCTGTTTTTT	CASSRERLAGGELFF
NA	TRBV7-9	NA	TRBJ2-7	TGTGCCAGCAGAGGGACCTACGAGCAGTACTTC	CASRGTYEQYF
NA	TRBV30	NA	TRBJ1-1	TGTGCCTGGAGTGCTGACGGAAACACTGAAGCTTTCTTT	CAWSADGNTEAFF
few	TRBV7-9	NA	TRBJ1-2	TGTGCCAGCAGCTTAAGTAGTGGCTACACCTTC	CASSLSSGYTF
NA	TRBV30	TRBD1	TRBJ1-6	TGTGCCTGGAGCGAGGGACAGGGGGCGAATTCACCCCTCCACTTT	CAWSEGQGANSPLHF
NA	TRBV7-2	NA	TRBJ1-6	TGTGCCAGCAGCGGCCGTCCCCAGGGTAGACCCCTCCACTTT	CASSGRPQGRPLHF
NA	TRBV5-1	TRBD2	TRBJ2-3	TGCGCCAGCCATAGCGGGGACACAGATACGCAGTATTTT	CASHSGDTDTQYF
NA	TRBV5-1	NA	TRBJ2-5	TGCGCCAGCAGCTTGGGACTAGGAGCCTCTGGGACCCAGTACTTC	CASSLGLGASGTQYF
NA	TRBV7-6	TRBD2	TRBJ2-7	TGTGCCAGCAGCCGGACTAGCTTCGTAGACGAGCAGTACTTC	CASSRTSFVDEQYF
NA	TRBV30	NA	TRBJ1-5	TGTGCCTGGGGCCCTTTTGGAGGGGCAAATAGCAATCAGCCCCAGCATTTT	CAWGPFGGANSNQPQHF
NA	TRBV5-1	TRBD1	TRBJ2-5	TGCGCCAGCAGCCCCCGGACAGGGGATGGGGAGACCCAGTACTTC	CASSPRTGDGETQYF
NA	TRBV7-2	TRBD2	TRBJ2-3	TGTGCCAGCAGCTTAGTGCGGGGGGCTGGAGATACGCAGTATTTT	CASSLVRGAGDTQYF
NA	TRBV4-2	NA	TRBJ1-5	TGTGCCAGCAGCCAAAGATTTGGGGGGTCGGAGAATAGCAATCAGCCCCAGCATTTT	CASSQRFGGSENSNQPQHF
NA	TRBV7-9	NA	TRBJ1-1	TGTGCCAGCAGCTTATGGGAGGGGACAGAAGCTTTCTTT	CASSLWEGTEAFF
few	TRBV18	NA	TRBJ2-1	TGTGCCAGCTCACCACGGGACGTTGAGCAGTTCTTC	CASSPRDVEQFF
NA	TRBV3-1/TRBV3-2	NA	TRBJ1-1	TGTGCCAGCAGCCAAGAAGGGTCCATGAACACTGAAGCTTTCTTT	CASSQEGSMNTEAFF
NA	TRBV5-4	NA	TRBJ1-1	TGTGCCAGCAGCTTGGGTCTGGGGGCAGGGACTGAAGCTTTCTTT	CASSLGLGAGTEAFF
NA	TRBV21-1	NA	TRBJ1-2	TGTGCCAGCAGCAAACTGGCTGGGGGCTGTAGGACCTATGGCTACACCTTC	CASSKLAGGCRTYGYTF
once	TRBV5-1	NA	TRBJ2-5	TGCGCCAGCAGCTCACTAGACAGCGAAGAGACCCAGTACTTC	CASSSLDSEETQYF
many	TRBV29-1	NA	TRBJ2-2	TGCAGCGTTGAGGGTCCGGGCACCGGGGAGCTGTTTTTT	CSVEGPGTGELFF
NA	TRBV27	NA	TRBJ1-2	TGTGCCAGCAGTTTAAAAGGGGGGGCAGGGGCTTTTAACTATGGCTACACCTTC	CASSLKGGAGAFNYGYTF
NA	TRBV6-6	NA	TRBJ1-3	TGTGCCAGCAGTTACGGTTTAACAGGGGGAAACACCATATATTTT	CASSYGLTGGNTIYF
NA	TRBV10-3	TRBD1	TRBJ1-2	TGTGCCATCCGGGACAGGGGGTCGAGTGGCTACACCTTC	CAIRDRGSSGYTF
NA	TRBV30	NA	TRBJ2-7	TGTGCCTGGAAAGGGGCCTCCTACGAGCAGTACTTC	CAWKGASYEQYF
NA	TRBV29-1	NA	TRBJ1-2	TGCAGCGTTGTCCGGATATGGAACTATGGCTACACCTTC	CSVVRIWNYGYTF
once	TRBV3-1/TRBV3-2	NA	TRBJ1-2	TGTGCCAGCAGCCCCTACTCGGGTGGCTACACCTTC	CASSPYSGGYTF
NA	TRBV18	TRBD1	TRBJ1-2	TGTGCCAGCTCACCGAAGGACAGGATCGTCAATGGCTACACCTTC	CASSPKDRIVNGYTF
NA	TRBV19	TRBD1	TRBJ2-2	TGTGCCAGTAGTATAGGGGACAGGGAGAGAGGACGGAACACCGGGGAGCTGTTTTTT	CASSIGDRERGRNTGELFF
NA	TRBV2	TRBD1	TRBJ2-5	TGTGCCAGTATACAGGGGGCGGGGGAGACCCAGTACTTC	CASIQGAGETQYF
once	TRBV5-8	TRBD1	TRBJ1-1	TGTGCCAGCAGCTCCCGGGACAGGGTAAAGAACACTGAAGCTTTCTTT	CASSSRDRVKNTEAFF
NA	TRBV6-7	NA	TRBJ1-6	TGTGCCAGCAGTTTTTGGACTGTCAGCTCCTATAATTCACCCCTCCACTTT	CASSFWTVSSYNSPLHF
NA	TRBV18	TRBD1	TRBJ2-5	TGTGCCAGCTCATCAAACCGGGACAGACAAGAGACCCAGTACTTC	CASSSNRDRQETQYF
few	TRBV11-2	TRBD2	TRBJ2-1	TGTGCCAGCAGCCTCCAGGGGGGGACTAGCCAGCGCAATGAGCAGTTCTTC	CASSLQGGTSQRNEQFF
NA	TRBV7-2	NA	TRBJ2-7	TGTGCCAGCAGCTTAGCCACCGGGGGAATGGTCTACGAGCAGTACTTC	CASSLATGGMVYEQYF
NA	TRBV6-4	NA	TRBJ1-2	TGTGCCAGCAGTGCCCCACCCGGAGGATTTAACTATGGCTACACCTTC	CASSAPPGGFNYGYTF
NA	TRBV3-1/TRBV3-2	NA	TRBJ1-2	TGTGCCAGCAGCCAGTGGACAGCTAACTATGGCTACACCTTC	CASSQWTANYGYTF
NA	TRBV5-4	TRBD1	TRBJ1-2	TGTGCCAGCAGCTATCCGGGACAGGGGGTAATGGATGGCTACACCTTC	CASSYPGQGVMDGYTF
NA	TRBV6-5	TRBD1	TRBJ2-3	TGTGCCAGCACCACAGGGGGCGCAGATACGCAGTATTTT	CASTTGGADTQYF
NA	TRBV21-1	NA	TRBJ1-1	TGTGCCAGCAGCAGCGACCGGGGAACGGTCACTGAAGCTTTCTTT	CASSSDRGTVTEAFF
once	TRBV18	NA	TRBJ1-1	TGTGCCAGCTCACAGGGAAAGGAGATGAACACTGAAGCTTTCTTT	CASSQGKEMNTEAFF
once	TRBV7-2	NA	TRBJ2-1	TGTGCCAGCAGCTTTCAGGTGACGAATGAGCAGTTCTTC	CASSFQVTNEQFF
NA	TRBV11-3	TRBD1	TRBJ1-1	TGTGCCAGCAGCTCGGGGACAGGGGGTATCACTGAAGCTTTCTTT	CASSSGTGGITEAFF
once	TRBV3-1/TRBV3-2	NA	TRBJ1-2	TGTGCCAGCAGCAACGGTTACTATGGCTACACCTTC	CASSNGYYGYTF
NA	TRBV24-1	NA	TRBJ2-2	TGTGCCACCAGTGGTATGACCGGGGAGCTGTTTTTT	CATSGMTGELFF
few	TRBV27	NA	TRBJ2-7	TGTGCCAGCAGAACCACTCGGACGATCTACGAGCAGTACTTC	CASRTTRTIYEQYF
NA	TRBV4-1	NA	TRBJ2-7	TGCGCCAGCAGCCTCGGACTGATTTACGAGCAGTACTTC	CASSLGLIYEQYF
NA	TRBV5-4	TRBD1	TRBJ1-2	TGTGCCAGCAGCCAACAGGGGAACTATGGCTACACCTTC	CASSQQGNYGYTF
NA	TRBV6-6	NA	TRBJ2-1	TGTGCCAGCAGTTACTCGGGGAGCTCCTACAATGAGCAGTTCTTC	CASSYSGSSYNEQFF
NA	TRBV4-2	TRBD1	TRBJ1-6	TGTGCCAGCAGCCAGGACAGGGGACCTAGATCACCCCTCCACTTT	CASSQDRGPRSPLHF
once	TRBV15	NA	TRBJ1-4	TGTGCCACCAGCTTTGGTAGGCCAACTAATGAAAAACTGTTTTTT	CATSFGRPTNEKLFF
NA	TRBV7-2	NA	TRBJ2-7	TGTGCCAGCAGCTTAGTCGCGGGGGCGGCCTACGAGCAGTACTTC	CASSLVAGAAYEQYF
NA	TRBV4-2	NA	TRBJ2-3	TGTGCCAGCAGCCAAGAGTACCGGGACAAGCGCACAGATACGCAGTATTTT	CASSQEYRDKRTDTQYF
NA	TRBV11-3	NA	TRBJ1-1	TGTGCCAGCAGCTTCGACAGTACGAACACTGAAGCTTTCTTT	CASSFDSTNTEAFF
NA	TRBV9	NA	TRBJ2-2	TGTGCCAGCAGCGTAAGACAGGGAGGCGGGGAGCTGTTTTTT	CASSVRQGGGELFF
NA	TRBV29-1	TRBD1	TRBJ2-7	TGCAGCGTTGCCCCGGGACAGGGCTACGAGCAGTACTTC	CSVAPGQGYEQYF
NA	TRBV7-2	NA	TRBJ2-7	TGTGCCAGCAGCCCTGGAAGGGGAAACGAGCAGTACTTC	CASSPGRGNEQYF
NA	TRBV7-2	TRBD1	TRBJ1-3	TGTGCCAGCAGCCTAGGGACAGGGAGGAACACCATATATTTT	CASSLGTGRNTIYF
NA	TRBV2	NA	TRBJ1-2	TGTGCCAGTCTCGTCAGGACCAACTATGGCTACACCTTC	CASLVRTNYGYTF